This T cell receptor (beta chain) was captured by sequencing in a study of regulatory T cells in long-lasting Graves disease. Overall study context: The study enrolled newly diagnosed Graves' patients on antithyroid drugs under 3 months. Whole-study findings and limits: The researchers studied only peripheral blood, not thyroid tissue. Persistent Graves' patients showed less TCR diversity than newly diagnosed ones.

Time point defined: newly diagnosed GD, antithyroid drugs for less than 3 months. With RNA extracted from PBMCs as input, the TCR library was made. Germline CDR1 and CDR2: LNHDA and SQIVND (reference sequence). CDR3 length equals 16 residues. V was clipped by 3 bases and J by 5 bases; unmatched bases: 9. At least ten counts were recorded for this clonotype. The antigen is unknown. Relying on iRepertoire HTBI primers and Arm-PCR of CDR3 regions, the team built TCR beta libraries. Using its own MiXCR run on the multiplex PCR reads, TCRdb lists one record per CDR3 protein. The table includes under 300,000 distinct CDR3 sequences, 20% detected once.

The rearrangement links TRBV19 to TRBJ2-1; 8 bases match TRBD1. Sequencing was performed on peripheral blood mononuclear cells (PBMCs), taken at new diagnosis, from a patient treated with antithyroid drugs. The sequence was collected from a female donor with Graves disease. Written as DNA, the CDR3 is TGTGCCAGTAGTATCTCCGGGACAGGCGTCCACAATGAGCAGTTCTTC. It is translated as CASSISGTGVHNEQFF.